This T cell receptor (beta chain) was captured by sequencing in a study of blood T cell repertoires in COVID-19 (dated by TCRdb to the early 2020s). About the investigation overall: Collaborator samples came from the United States, Italy and Spain and covered acute and convalescent phases of COVID-19. The samples were drawn from two sources: the first 160 participants of the ongoing ImmuneRACE study, and over 1,000 subjects contributed by 6 global collaborators. The repertoires were made available in a free public database intended to serve as a resource for research on the immune response to SARS-CoV-2. The dataset comprised deeply sampled blood TCRbeta repertoires from subjects exposed to, actively infected with, or recovered from COVID-19. The sample metadata nearly always contained a de-identified subject ID, COVID-19 status, age in years and sex. Where HLA class I and class II types were available, the types were taken from metadata supplied by the sample provider, not from assay-based typing. The material from the prospective study consisted of cDNA or gDNA derived from T cells, B-cell-depleted T cells, or PBMCs. General findings and caveats noted by the study authors: The amount of clinical and demographic metadata varied by source and participant and was provided uncurated.

Remarks on this clone: The specificity of this receptor is unknown. At one of its ends the junction is not consistent with the germline gene, which may arise from a read error.

The CDR3 runs 10 residues from the cysteine to the phenylalanine. Only the CDR3 DNA is retained, 30 bases long and in frame from the first base. CDR1 and CDR2 are read off the germline V gene (reference sequence) as DFQATT and SNEGSKA. TCRbeta CDR3 regions were amplified from genomic DNA using the immunoSEQ Assay, a bias-controlled multiplex PCR. Processing in the source paper ran as follows. Within the assay, amplification of reference gene primers was used to estimate how many nucleated cells each sample contained. Sequence reads were collapsed and filtered to measure the absolute abundance of every unique TCRbeta CDR3 rearrangement. For each sample, productive Simpson clonality was calculated as the square root of Simpson's diversity index over productive rearrangements. The clones in this table, taken by TCRdb from immuneACCESS, are in-frame only. Not every clone is retained; where verified, under half of the shortfall comes from an unresolved V gene, and the cause of the rest is unknown. The D gene and trimming were derived from the DNA, and the V and J assignments and clone size from that table. This sample holds 150,000 to 200,000 clones; 75% to 85% were observed only once. Of the sample, 17% falls within the top ten clones.

Enrolling through a virtual design, the prospective study's participants ranged in age from roughly 18 to 95 years and lived across around 25 United States geographic areas. In the prospective study, cohorts were assigned on the basis of participant-reported clinical history obtained from a screening survey and a study questionnaire. In the prospective study, mobile phlebotomists collected whole blood, serum and a nasopharyngeal or oropharyngeal swab from each participant. Prospective study participants could optionally give additional blood draws and questionnaires over an approximately two-month period. Prospective study blood samples were shipped either frozen or at room temperature before DNA extraction.

In this chain, TRBV20-1 is recombined with TRBJ1-2, with TRBD1 identical over 9 junction bases. Sequencing was performed on PBMCs or T cells enriched from blood (not recorded which). The source is a woman in her fifties or sixties with acute COVID-19. The DNA reads as follows: TGCAGTGCGGAGGGACAGGGAGGGGCCTTC. Translated, it reads CSAEGQGGAF.